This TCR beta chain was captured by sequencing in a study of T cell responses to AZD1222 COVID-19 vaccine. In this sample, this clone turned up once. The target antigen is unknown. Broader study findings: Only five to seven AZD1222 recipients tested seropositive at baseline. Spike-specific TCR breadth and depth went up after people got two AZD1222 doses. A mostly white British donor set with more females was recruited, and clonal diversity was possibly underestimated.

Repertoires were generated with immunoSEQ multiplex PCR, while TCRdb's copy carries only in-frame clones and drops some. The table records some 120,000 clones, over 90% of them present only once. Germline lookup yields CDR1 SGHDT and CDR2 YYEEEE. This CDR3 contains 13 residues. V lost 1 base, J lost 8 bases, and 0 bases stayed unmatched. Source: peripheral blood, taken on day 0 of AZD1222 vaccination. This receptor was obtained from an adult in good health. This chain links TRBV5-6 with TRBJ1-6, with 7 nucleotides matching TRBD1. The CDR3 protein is CASSLTGDSPLHF. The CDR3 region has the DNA TGTGCCAGCAGCTTGACAGGGGATTCACCCCTCCACTTT.